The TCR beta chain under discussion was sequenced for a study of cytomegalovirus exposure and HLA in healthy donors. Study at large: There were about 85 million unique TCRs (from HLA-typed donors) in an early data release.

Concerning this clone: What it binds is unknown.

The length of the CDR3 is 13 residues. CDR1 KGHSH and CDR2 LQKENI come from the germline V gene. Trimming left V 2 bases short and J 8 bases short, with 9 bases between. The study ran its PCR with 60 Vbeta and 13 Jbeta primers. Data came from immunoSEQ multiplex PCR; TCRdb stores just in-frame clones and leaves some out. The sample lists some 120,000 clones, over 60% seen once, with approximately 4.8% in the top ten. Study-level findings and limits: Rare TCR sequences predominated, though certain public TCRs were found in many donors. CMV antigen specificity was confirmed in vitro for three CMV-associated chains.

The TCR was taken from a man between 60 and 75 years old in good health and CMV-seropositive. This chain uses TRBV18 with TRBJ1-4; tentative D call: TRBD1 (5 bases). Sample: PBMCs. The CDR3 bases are TGTGCCAGCTCACCAACCAGGGAAGAAAAACTGTTTTTT. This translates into CASSPTREEKLFF.